These 32 T cell receptor beta chains share one sample of origin, sequenced in a study of blood T cell repertoires in COVID-19. The method was immunoSEQ multiplex PCR; TCRdb's version includes in-frame clones alone and lacks a portion of them. The sample carries about 240,000 clones, roughly 80% recorded once. Input material: peripheral blood. The receptors derive from a woman aged 55-70 years with active or convalescent COVID-19.

V and J are TRBV5-4 and TRBJ2-2; 7 bases agree with TRBD2. The CDR3 length is 17 residues. J gave up 6 bases and V 0 bases, and 11 bases lay outside the gene matches. The germline CDR1 and CDR2 sequences are SGHNT and YYREEE (reference sequence). The CDR3 loop is CASSLALAERRSGELFF. The CDR3 region has the DNA TGTGCCAGCAGCTTGGCCCTAGCGGAGAGGAGGTCCGGGGAGCTGTTTTTT. The complete variable domain, with remaining parts taken from reference TRBV5-4 and TRBJ2-2, reads ETGVTQSPTHLIKTRGQQVTLRCSSQSGHNTVSWYQQALGQGPQFIFQYYREEENGRGNFPPRFSGLQFPNYSSELNVNALELDDSALYLCASSLALAERRSGELFFGEGSRLTVL.

Only a few counts were recorded for this clone. DNA for the CDR3: TGTGCCAGCAGCTTAGTCCCCGGGGGGACTGAAGCTTTCTTT. As protein: CASSLVPGGTEAFF. The chain joins TRBV7-2 to TRBJ1-1; TRBD1 might be the D (5 bases). The germline gives CDR1 SGHTA, CDR2 FQGNSA. V lost 1 base and J lost 5, with 11 bases in between. The CDR3 contains 14 residues.

This chain uses TRBV4-2 with TRBJ1-1; tentative D call: TRBD1 (5 bases). This CDR3 contains 13 residues. Trimming stripped 0 bases from V and 4 bases from J, with 6 bases between. Germline lookup yields CDR1 LGHNA and CDR2 YNFKEQ. The CDR3 reads CASSQDQGTEAFF. In DNA form, the CDR3 reads TGTGCCAGCAGCCAAGATCAGGGCACTGAAGCTTTCTTT.

The chain couples TRBV7-2 to TRBJ1-5, with D possibly being TRBD1 (5 bases). The CDR3 contains 15 residues. V was shortened by 5 bases and J by 4 bases, with 15 bases between the two germline ends. Per the germline V gene, CDR1 is SGHTA and CDR2 is FQGNSA. The CDR3 loop is CASSRQGMGNQPQHF. CDR3 DNA sequence: TGTGCCAGCAGCCGCCAGGGAATGGGTAATCAGCCCCAGCATTTT. Full variable domain (remainder filled in from reference TRBV7-2 and TRBJ1-5): GAGVSQSPSNKVTEKGKDVELRCDPISGHTALYWYRQSLGQGLEFLIYFQGNSAPDKSGLPSDRFSAERTGGSVSTLTIQRTQQEDSAVYLCASSRQGMGNQPQHFGDGTRLSIL.

This clone was recorded once. The chain combines TRBV11-3 with TRBJ2-2, with D perhaps TRBD2 (5 bases). The germline V gene has CDR1 SGHNT and CDR2 YENEEA. CDR3 length: 14 residues. V was shortened by 0 bases and J by 6 bases, with 8 bases between the two germline ends. The CDR3 region has the DNA TGTGCCAGCAGCTTAGAGTACGGGGCCGGGGAGCTGTTTTTT. Translation: CASSLEYGAGELFF. The whole variable domain, remainder taken from reference TRBV11-3 and TRBJ2-2, is EAGVVQSPRYKIIEKKQPVAFWCNPISGHNTLYWYLQNLGQGPELLIRYENEEAVDDSQLPKDRFSAERLKGVDSTLKIQPAELGDSAVYLCASSLEYGAGELFFGEGSRLTVL.

The chain employs TRBV19 and TRBJ2-2; TRBD1 matches 7 bases. Germline-derived CDR1 and CDR2 are LNHDA and SQIVND (reference sequence). CDR3 length: 17 amino acids. V was pared by 8 bases and J by 4 bases, with 16 bases of the junction left unmatched. The CDR3 region has the DNA TGTGCCAGTCGAACCAAGGGGGCAGCTTTGGTCACCGGGGAGCTGTTTTTT. Its translation: CASRTKGAALVTGELFF.

The chain recombines TRBV3-1 (or the pseudogene TRBV3-2) with TRBJ1-1, with unresolved D. CDR1 and CDR2 (germline): LGHDT, YNNKEL (reference sequence). The CDR3 contains 14 residues. V was trimmed by 0 bases and J by 3 bases, leaving 8 bases between them. The CDR3 sequence is CASSQDGQYTEAFF. CDR3 coding DNA: TGTGCCAGCAGCCAAGATGGGCAGTACACTGAAGCTTTCTTT.

This clone was detected once. The J gene is TRBJ2-2, the V gene TRBV7-9, with 10 bases identical to TRBD2. The CDR3 spans 18 residues. Germline CDR1 SEHNR, CDR2 FQNEAQ (reference sequence). V lost 4 bases and J lost 4; bases outside the gene matches: 12. The CDR3 protein is CASSSKSSGREGTGELFF. The CDR3 DNA follows: TGTGCCAGCAGCTCAAAGTCTAGCGGGAGAGAGGGCACCGGGGAGCTGTTTTTT.

J is TRBJ1-2 and V is TRBV28; maybe TRBD1 (6 bases). V was cut by 10 bases and J by 8 bases, with 17 bases left in between. The CDR3 runs to 12 residues. CDR1 is MDHEN and CDR2 is SYDVKM in the germline V gene. The CDR3 protein is CATNGDTKGYTF. The CDR3 DNA reads as TGTGCCACCAATGGGGACACTAAGGGCTACACCTTC.

This sequence joins TRBV10-2 and TRBJ2-7; TRBD2 matches at 11 bases. Per the germline V gene, CDR1 is WSHSY and CDR2 is SAAADI. The V segment lost 6 bases and the J segment 3 bases; nucleotides outside the gene matches: 7. The CDR3 has 15 residues. Here the CDR3 DNA reads TGCGCCAGCAGAGATAGACTAGCGGGAAACTACGAGCAGTACTTC. Translating gives CASRDRLAGNYEQYF.

This chain uses TRBV11-2 with TRBJ1-1, with D tentatively TRBD1 (5 bases). CDR1 and CDR2 from the germline V gene are SGHAT and FQNNGV. V dropped 2 bases and J dropped 7 bases, with 8 bases sitting between them. This CDR3 has 12 amino acids. CDR3 residues: CASSLWGVEAFF. CDR3 nucleotide sequence: TGTGCCAGCAGCTTATGGGGGGTTGAAGCTTTCTTT. The full variable domain, its missing parts supplied by reference TRBV11-2 and TRBJ1-1, is EAGVAQSPRYKIIEKRQSVAFWCNPISGHATLYWYQQILGQGPKLLIQFQNNGVVDDSQLPKDRFSAERLKGVDSTLKIQPAKLEDSAVYLCASSLWGVEAFFGQGTRLTVV.

The chain carries TRBV10-3 and TRBJ2-1; the match to TRBD1 covers 9 bases. Trimming at V came to 8 bases and at J to 8 bases, leaving 4 bases not matched to a gene. CDR1 and CDR2 (germline): ENHRY, SYGVKD. The CDR3 runs 12 residues. The CDR3 DNA sequence: TGTGCCATCCGGGACAGGGAAGATGAGCAGTTCTTC. Amino acid sequence: CAIRDREDEQFF.

The rearrangement uses TRBV12-3 or TRBV12-4 and TRBJ1-1; D unclear. Trimming shortened V by 7 bases and J by 0 bases, and 9 bases separated the two germline ends. The CDR3 sequence is 13 residues long. CDR3: CASKVNLNTEAFF. In DNA form, the CDR3 reads TGTGCCAGCAAAGTTAACTTGAACACTGAAGCTTTCTTT.

The CDR3: CASSRATSGGADTQYF. The CDR3 DNA reads TGTGCCAGCAGTCGGGCAACTAGCGGGGGGGCAGATACGCAGTATTTT. The rearrangement joins TRBV5-6 to TRBJ2-3; 13 nucleotides agree with TRBD2. Germline V gives CDR1 SGHDT, CDR2 YYEEEE. V shed 5 bases, J shed 4 bases, and the junction held 7 bases outside the gene matches. The CDR3 loop spans 16 amino acids. The entire variable domain, with the rest obtained from reference TRBV5-6 and TRBJ2-3, is as follows: DAGVTQSPTHLIKTRGQQVTLRCSPKSGHDTVSWYQQALGQGPQFIFQYYEEEERQRGNFPDRFSGHQFPNYSSELNVNALLLGDSALYLCASSRATSGGADTQYFGPGTRLTVL.

The genes are TRBV10-2 and TRBJ2-5, with a possible D match to TRBD2 (6 bases). This CDR3 is built from 13 residues. V was cut by 8 bases and J by 2 bases, with 12 bases left in between. Germline lookup yields CDR1 WSHSY and CDR2 SAAADI. The CDR3, as DNA: TGCGCCAGCCGTCTTGGGGGGCAAGAGACCCAGTACTTC. This gives the protein CASRLGGQETQYF.

This chain links TRBV7-9 with TRBJ2-2, with D perhaps matching TRBD1 (5 bases). The CDR3 covers 18 residues. The ends were cut back, 5 bases at V and 3 bases at J, with 22 bases in the middle. Germline V gives CDR1 SEHNR, CDR2 FQNEAQ (reference sequence). CDR3 DNA sequence: TGTGCCAGCAGCCGAGACAGCCCCACAGTTACCCACACCGGGGAGCTGTTTTTT. This codes for CASSRDSPTVTHTGELFF.

This chain uses TRBV5-4 with TRBJ2-1; 11 bases match TRBD2. Germline-derived CDR1 and CDR2 are SGHNT and YYREEE (reference sequence). V lost 3 bases and J lost 2; bases outside the gene matches: 1. CDR3 length: 15 amino acids. CDR3 nucleotide sequence: TGTGCCAGCAGCTCTAGCGGGAGGCCCTACAATGAGCAGTTCTTC. This gives the protein CASSSSGRPYNEQFF.

There are a few counts of this clone. The chain combines TRBV5-1 with TRBJ2-2, with 11 bases aligning to TRBD1. Per the germline V gene, CDR1 is SGHRS and CDR2 is YFSETQ. With V trimmed by 3 bases and J by 4 bases, 8 bases remained unmatched. The CDR3 spans 17 residues. The CDR3 reads CASSSHPGTGGTGELFF. In nucleotides, the CDR3 is TGCGCCAGCAGCTCCCACCCCGGGACAGGGGGCACCGGGGAGCTGTTTTTT.

The chain joins TRBV4-1 to TRBJ2-2, with 8 bases lining up with TRBD1. J lost 4 bases, V lost 5 bases, and 9 bases had no gene match. The CDR3 contains 16 residues. Looked up from germline, CDR1 is MGHRA and CDR2 is YSYEKL. The CDR3 region is CASSIQGEVVTGELFF. The CDR3 coding sequence is TGCGCCAGCAGCATACAGGGGGAAGTAGTCACCGGGGAGCTGTTTTTT.

This chain joins TRBV19 and TRBJ2-7; 10 nucleotides line up with TRBD2. The V gene's germline CDR1 is LNHDA and CDR2 SQIVND (reference sequence). V gave up 6 bases and J gave up 6 bases; unmatched junction bases: 5. The CDR3 consists of 13 residues. CDR3 residues: CASRKAGGSEQYF. The CDR3 DNA is TGTGCCAGTAGAAAAGCGGGAGGGAGCGAGCAGTACTTC.

This rearrangement joins TRBV7-2 to TRBJ1-2; 7 nucleotides match TRBD1. CDR3 length: 14 residues. Germline V lookup: CDR1 SGHTA, CDR2 FQGNSA. J lost 5 bases, V lost 5 bases, and 8 bases had no gene match. CDR3 sequence (DNA): TGTGCCAGCAGCCCGGACAGGAAGAGGTATGGCTACACCTTC. Translating gives CASSPDRKRYGYTF.

The chain has TRBV7-2 and TRBJ2-1; D is ambiguous. V lost 3 bases and J lost 10, with 13 bases in between. This CDR3 region has 13 residues. From germline, CDR1 is SGHTA and CDR2 FQGNSA. The CDR3 DNA reads as TGTGCCAGCAGCTTCGTACCCTCCGAGGAGCAGTTCTTC. Translated, it gives CASSFVPSEEQFF. Supplemented by reference TRBV7-2 and TRBJ2-1, the full variable domain reads GAGVSQSPSNKVTEKGKDVELRCDPISGHTALYWYRQSLGQGLEFLIYFQGNSAPDKSGLPSDRFSAERTGGSVSTLTIQRTQQEDSAVYLCASSFVPSEEQFFGPGTRLTVL.

This clone was found a few times. J is TRBJ1-2 and V is TRBV19; D is ambiguous. The CDR3 is 15 residues long. The V end was cut by 3 bases, the J end by 5 bases, with 16 bases between. Germline assignment: CDR1 LNHDA and CDR2 SQIVND (reference sequence). The CDR3 DNA reads as TGTGCCAGTAGTATTCAACGGGCCAGAGGGTATGGCTACACCTTC. Its protein product is CASSIQRARGYGYTF. The complete variable domain, with remaining parts taken from reference TRBV19 and TRBJ1-2, reads DGGITQSPKYLFRKEGQNVTLSCEQNLNHDAMYWYRQDPGQGLRLIYYSQIVNDFQKGDIAEGYSVSREKKESFPLTVTSAQKNPTAFYLCASSIQRARGYGYTFGSGTRLTVV.

This clone was observed once. This rearrangement joins TRBV5-1 to TRBJ2-2; the match to TRBD2 covers 8 bases. Germline V gene sequence: CDR1 SGHRS, CDR2 YFSETQ. V was pared by 3 bases and J by 3 bases, with 7 bases of the junction left unmatched. CDR3 length equals 16 residues. The DNA for the CDR3 is TGCGCCAGCAGCTGGCGCATGACTAGCGACACCGGGGAGCTGTTTTTT. Translated, it gives CASSWRMTSDTGELFF.

This clone was picked up one time. This chain joins TRBV7-2 and TRBJ2-7; no definite D call. The germline V and J ends were trimmed by 3 bases and 0 bases, with 6 bases remaining between them. Germline CDR1 and CDR2: SGHTA and FQGNSA. The CDR3 has 13 amino acids. The CDR3 is CASSFDNSYEQYF. The CDR3, as DNA: TGTGCCAGCAGCTTTGACAACTCCTACGAGCAGTACTTC.

This clone was seen only once. The chain couples TRBV3-1 (or the pseudogene TRBV3-2) to TRBJ1-3; possibly TRBD1 for D (5 bases). The germline CDR1 and CDR2 sequences are LGHDT and YNNKEL (reference sequence). CDR3 length equals 16 residues. V was pared by 1 base and J by 0 bases, with 10 bases between. DNA for the CDR3: TGTGCCAGCAGCCAAGGCCTACAGGACTCTGGAAACACCATATATTTT. Its translation: CASSQGLQDSGNTIYF.

This clone was counted only a few times. V is TRBV28 and J is TRBJ1-2, with D perhaps matching TRBD1 (6 bases). The CDR3 spans 15 residues. V lost 8 bases, J lost 7 bases, and 23 bases lay in between. CDR1 and CDR2 (germline): MDHEN, SYDVKM. CDR3 DNA sequence: TGTGCCAGCCGACCGGGAGGTGGGGGGCGGGTTGGCTACACCTTC. It specifies CASRPGGGGRVGYTF.

Here the CDR3 reads CASSERTGTVKETQYF. In nucleotides, the CDR3 is TGTGCCAGCAGTGAGAGGACCGGGACAGTGAAAGAGACCCAGTACTTC. This sequence joins TRBV25-1 and TRBJ2-5; 7 nucleotides align to TRBD1. The CDR3 contains 16 residues. CDR1 is MGHDK and CDR2 is SYGVNS in the germline V gene. Trimming at V came to 3 bases and at J to 3 bases, leaving 10 bases not matched to a gene.

This chain connects TRBV28 to TRBJ2-2, with D possibly being TRBD1 (6 bases). Trimming left V 3 bases short and J 1 base short, with 9 bases between. Germline V gene lookup returns CDR1 MDHEN and CDR2 SYDVKM. The CDR3 is made up of 15 amino acids. The CDR3 DNA is TGTGCCAGCAGTTTTGAGACAGGGAACACCGGGGAGCTGTTTTTT. As protein: CASSFETGNTGELFF.

This chain joins TRBV4-2 and TRBJ2-1; D unclear. Trimming removed 2 bases at V and 2 bases at J, with 19 bases between. This CDR3 has 18 amino acids. Germline CDR1 LGHNA, CDR2 YNFKEQ. The CDR3 is CASSQLGVAPLTYNEQFF. DNA of the CDR3: TGTGCCAGCAGCCAACTCGGAGTAGCTCCATTAACCTACAATGAGCAGTTCTTC.

CDR3 sequence reads: CASSLPRDSPNSPLHF. CDR3 DNA sequence: TGCGCCAGCAGCTTGCCCCGGGACAGCCCGAATTCACCCCTCCACTTT. The chain combines TRBV5-1 with TRBJ1-6; TRBD1 matches 7 bases. The V gene end was trimmed by 1 base and the J gene end by 7 bases; junction bases not matched to a gene: 8. The CDR3 sequence is 16 residues long. Germline CDR1 and CDR2: SGHRS and YFSETQ.

The V call is TRBV6-5, the J call TRBJ2-7, with D uncertain. Trimming shortened V by 6 bases and J by 7 bases, and 16 bases separated the two germline ends. This CDR3 is 13 amino acids long. The germline V gene encodes CDR1 MNHEY and CDR2 SVGAGI. CDR3 sequence: CASRPAAPWEQYF. The CDR3 region has the DNA TGTGCCAGCAGGCCCGCGGCCCCCTGGGAGCAGTACTTC.